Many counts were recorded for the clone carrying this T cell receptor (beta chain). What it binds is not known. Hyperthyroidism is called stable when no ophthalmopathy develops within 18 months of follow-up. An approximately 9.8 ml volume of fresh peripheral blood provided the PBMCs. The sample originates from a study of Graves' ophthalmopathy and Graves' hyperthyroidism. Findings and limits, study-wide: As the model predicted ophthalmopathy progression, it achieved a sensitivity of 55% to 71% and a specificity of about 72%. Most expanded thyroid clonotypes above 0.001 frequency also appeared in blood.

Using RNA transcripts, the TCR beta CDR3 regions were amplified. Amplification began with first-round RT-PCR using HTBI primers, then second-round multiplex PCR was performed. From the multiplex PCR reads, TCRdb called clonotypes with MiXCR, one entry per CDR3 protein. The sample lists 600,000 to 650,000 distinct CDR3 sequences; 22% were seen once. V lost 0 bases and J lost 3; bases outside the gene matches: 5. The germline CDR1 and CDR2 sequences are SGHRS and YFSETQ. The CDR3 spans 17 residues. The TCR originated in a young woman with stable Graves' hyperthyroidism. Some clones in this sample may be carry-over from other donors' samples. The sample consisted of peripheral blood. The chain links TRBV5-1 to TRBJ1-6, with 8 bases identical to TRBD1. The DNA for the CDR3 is TGCGCCAGCAGCTTGGCCGGACAGGGTGGCTATAATTCACCCCTCCACTTT. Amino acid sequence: CASSLAGQGGYNSPLHF.